The 25 T cell receptor beta chains below all came from one sample that was sequenced in a study of blood T cell repertoires in COVID-19 (dated by TCRdb to between 2020 and 2021). Receptor amplification or capture employed the immunoSEQ multiplex PCR assay. TCRdb carries this immuneACCESS record with in-frame sequences only. Its versions omit some clonotypes, under half of them owing to an unresolved V gene in the studies checked, with the rest unexplained. The sample table holds roughly 120,000 clones, of which roughly 88% were seen once. The biggest ten clones account for roughly 5.4% of the sample. Sample: peripheral blood. The source of these receptors is a human donor in a cohort sampled during active COVID-19.

V and J are TRBV4-3 and TRBJ1-2; 8 nucleotides line up with TRBD1. This CDR3 is built from 16 residues. With V trimmed by 0 bases and J by 6 bases, 9 bases remained unmatched. Germline V lookup: CDR1 LGHNA, CDR2 YSLEER. The CDR3 bases are TGCGCCAGCAGCCAAGAAGGGCCGACAGGGGTTGATGGCTACACCTTC. This sequence encodes CASSQEGPTGVDGYTF.

The V and J genes are TRBV4-3 and TRBJ2-1; TRBD2 matches 10 bases. Germline loops: CDR1 LGHNA, CDR2 YSLEER. The V segment lost 5 bases and the J segment 7 bases; nucleotides outside the gene matches: 8. The CDR3 totals 15 residues. CDR3 loop: CASSFRTSGLNEQFF. The CDR3 DNA reads TGCGCCAGCAGCTTCAGGACTAGCGGACTTAATGAGCAGTTCTTC.

This chain joins TRBV6-5 and TRBJ2-3; D is undetermined. This CDR3 comprises 16 residues. Germline V CDR1 and CDR2: MNHEY, SVGAGI. With 2 bases removed from V and 0 bases from J, the gap between germline ends came to 12 bases. The CDR3: CASSYGGGTSTDTQYF. The DNA for the CDR3 is TGTGCCAGCAGTTACGGTGGCGGAACTAGCACAGATACGCAGTATTTT.

The rearrangement joins TRBV29-1 to TRBJ1-1; D unclear. CDR1 SQVTM and CDR2 ANQGSEA come from the germline V gene. Trimming pared 6 bases from V and 3 bases from J, leaving 11 bases between. There are 12 residues in the CDR3. DNA of the CDR3: TGCAGCGTCCAGCCGAGGGACACTGAAGCTTTCTTT. Its protein is CSVQPRDTEAFF.

The chain couples TRBV27 to TRBJ2-7; 15 bases agree with TRBD2. The CDR3 length is 16 residues. Germline CDR1 MNHEY, CDR2 SMNVEV (reference sequence). The ends lost 6 bases at V and 4 bases at J; junction bases unmatched: 7. The CDR3 DNA is TGTGCCAGCAGATCACGCGGGACTAGCGGGAGGTACGAGCAGTACTTC. As protein: CASRSRGTSGRYEQYF.

A single count supports this clone. This rearrangement joins TRBV27 to TRBJ2-2; D gene unclear. The germline V gene has CDR1 MNHEY and CDR2 SMNVEV (reference sequence). Trimming cost V 6 bases and J 1 base, with 15 bases left between them. The CDR3 runs to 16 residues. The CDR3 DNA reads as TGTGCCAGCAGCTCTCACTTGGGCCTGAACACCGGGGAGCTGTTTTTT. It translates to CASSSHLGLNTGELFF.

This sequence joins TRBV7-2 and TRBJ2-1, with 7 bases fitting TRBD2. Per the germline V gene, CDR1 is SGHTA and CDR2 is FQGNSA. The junction had 8 bases not matched to a gene; V was cut back by 2 bases and J by 7 bases. CDR3 length equals 15 residues. The CDR3 DNA follows: TGTGCCAGCAGCTTACAAGCGGGAATGGTAAATGAGCAGTTCTTC. It yields the protein CASSLQAGMVNEQFF.

The gene calls are TRBV11-2 and TRBJ2-7, with 15 bases lining up with TRBD2. The CDR3 extends over 15 amino acids. The V and J ends lost 5 bases and 7 bases, in that order; junction bases with no gene match: 6. The germline V gene has CDR1 SGHAT and CDR2 FQNNGV. In nucleotides, the CDR3 is TGTGCCAGCAGCGGACTAGCGGGAGGGCCTGGAGAGCAGTACTTC. Amino acids: CASSGLAGGPGEQYF.

This clone appeared once. The CDR3 region has the DNA TGTGCCAGCAGTGCGGGACAGGCAATTGTTTCCTACAATGAGCAGTTCTTC. This codes for CASSAGQAIVSYNEQFF. The gene calls are TRBV2 and TRBJ2-1; 8 bases are a match to TRBD1. V lost 4 bases and J lost 1; bases outside the gene matches: 9. Per germline, CDR1 SNHLY and CDR2 FYNNEI. The CDR3 length is 17 residues.

V usage is TRBV30 and J usage is TRBJ1-1; D not resolved. The CDR3 runs 17 residues. V gave up 2 bases and J gave up 2 bases, with 21 bases separating them. CDR1 is GTSNPN, CDR2 SVGIG, per germline (reference sequence). The CDR3 loop reads CAWSTKPLARFNTEAFF. The DNA of the CDR3 is TGTGCCTGGAGTACTAAGCCCCTCGCCCGGTTTAACACTGAAGCTTTCTTT. The whole variable domain, remainder taken from reference TRBV30 and TRBJ1-1, is SQTIHQWPATLVQPVGSPLSLECTVEGTSNPNLYWYRQAAGRGLQLLFYSVGIGQISSEVPQNLSASRPQDRQFILSSKKLLLSDSGFYLCAWSTKPLARFNTEAFFGQGTRLTVV.

This chain links TRBV18 with TRBJ2-7; D perhaps matches TRBD2 (5 bases). V lost 5 bases and J lost 7, with 18 bases in between. The CDR3 sequence is 14 residues long. The germline V gene has CDR1 KGHSH and CDR2 LQKENI. The CDR3 sequence: CASSTSGPAGEQYF. CDR3 sequence (DNA): TGTGCCAGCTCAACCAGCGGACCGGCCGGTGAGCAGTACTTC. Based on the CDR3 plus reference TRBV18 and TRBJ2-7, the full variable domain is NAGVMQNPRHLVRRRGQEARLRCSPMKGHSHVYWYRQLPEEGLKFMVYLQKENIIDESGMPKERFSAEFPKEGPSILRIQQVVRGDSAAYFCASSTSGPAGEQYFGPGTRLTVT.

The CDR3 coding sequence is TGTGCCAGCAGTCCCGACAGGGGGAACTATGGCTACACCTTC. This encodes CASSPDRGNYGYTF. V gene TRBV7-2 combines with J gene TRBJ1-2, with TRBD1 identical over 9 bases. The CDR3 contains 14 residues. Germline CDR1 reads SGHTA; CDR2 reads FQGNSA. V lost 6 bases, J lost 2 bases, and 4 bases stayed unmatched.

This clone was seen more than once but under ten times. V and J are TRBV10-2 and TRBJ1-6; 9 nucleotides match TRBD1. This CDR3 contains 14 residues. From germline, CDR1 is WSHSY and CDR2 SAAADI. Trimming removed 5 bases from V and 6 bases from J; junction bases left unmatched: 2. Here the CDR3 reads CASSTTGGNSPLHF. The CDR3 DNA sequence: TGCGCCAGCAGTACGACAGGGGGTAATTCACCCCTCCACTTT.

The chain joins TRBV6-6 to TRBJ1-1; unclear D gene. CDR1 MNHNY and CDR2 SVGAGI come from the germline V gene (reference sequence). This CDR3 has 13 residues. Trimming left V 2 bases short and J 1 base short, with 5 bases between. CDR3 sequence reads: CASSYPGNTEAFF. CDR3 coding DNA: TGTGCCAGCAGTTACCCGGGGAACACTGAAGCTTTCTTT.

The chain links TRBV6-5 to TRBJ2-1, with 11 bases that match TRBD2. V dropped 6 bases and J dropped 4; count of bases not matched to a gene: 5. Germline V gene sequence: CDR1 MNHEY, CDR2 SVGAGI. This CDR3 contains 15 residues. CDR3 coding DNA: TGTGCCAGCAGACTTGGGACTAGCGGTTACAATGAGCAGTTCTTC. Encoded protein: CASRLGTSGYNEQFF.

CDR3 amino acids: CASSSYSGQTYEQYF. As DNA, the CDR3 is TGCGCCAGCAGCTCATACTCGGGACAGACCTACGAGCAGTACTTC. The J gene is TRBJ2-7, the V gene TRBV5-1; 7 nucleotides match TRBD1. Germline V lookup: CDR1 SGHRS, CDR2 YFSETQ. There are 15 residues in the CDR3. J gave up 2 bases and V 3 bases, and 8 bases lay outside the gene matches.

The CDR3 nucleotides are TGCAGCGTCGCCGACAGGGGCTTCACTGAAGCTTTCTTT. Its protein product is CSVADRGFTEAFF. The chain carries TRBV29-1 and TRBJ1-1; TRBD1 agrees at 8 bases. The CDR3 is made up of 13 amino acids. The J segment lost 4 bases and the V segment lost 6 bases, leaving 7 bases of the junction unmatched. CDR1 is SQVTM, CDR2 ANQGSEA, per germline.

This chain joins TRBV7-9 and TRBJ2-7; 8 bases line up with TRBD1. V gave up 3 bases and J gave up 5 bases; unmatched junction bases: 9. The CDR3 consists of 15 residues. The germline V gene encodes CDR1 SEHNR and CDR2 FQNEAQ (reference sequence). CDR3 residues: CASSFSAGGLHEQYF. CDR3 coding DNA: TGTGCCAGCAGCTTTAGTGCAGGGGGCCTCCACGAGCAGTACTTC.

The chain links TRBV10-3 to TRBJ1-2, with D hard to call. Deletions cut 1 base from V and 7 bases from J, with 16 bases between. The CDR3 runs 15 residues. The germline V gene has CDR1 ENHRY and CDR2 SYGVKD. CDR3 region: CAISEFGEAGSGYTF. The CDR3 DNA reads as TGTGCCATCAGTGAGTTCGGGGAGGCGGGGTCTGGCTACACCTTC.

The table lists this clone with a count of one. The CDR3: CASSAVGTSGYNEQFF. For the CDR3, the DNA is TGTGCCAGCAGCGCAGTCGGGACTAGCGGTTACAATGAGCAGTTCTTC. The chain couples TRBV9 to TRBJ2-1; 11 bases line up with TRBD2. The CDR3 loop spans 16 amino acids. Trimming at V came to 3 bases and at J to 4 bases, leaving 6 bases not matched to a gene. Looked up from germline, CDR1 is SGDLS and CDR2 is YYNGEE. The variable domain in full, with the rest retrieved from reference TRBV9 and TRBJ2-1, is DSGVTQTPKHLITATGQRVTLRCSPRSGDLSVYWYQQSLDQGLQFLIQYYNGEERAKGNILERFSAQQFPDLHSELNLSSLELGDSALYFCASSAVGTSGYNEQFFGPGTRLTVL.

The chain joins TRBV6-6 to TRBJ2-3; D is perhaps TRBD2 (6 bases). The V gene lost 2 bases and the J gene lost 2 bases, with 11 bases spanning the gap. The CDR3 runs 15 residues. The germline V gene has CDR1 MNHNY and CDR2 SVGAGI (reference sequence). This CDR3 reads CASSYPGVLTDTQYF. The DNA of the CDR3 is TGTGCCAGCAGTTACCCGGGGGTCCTCACAGATACGCAGTATTTT.

The rearrangement uses TRBV19 and TRBJ1-1; D remains unclear. V gave up 4 bases and J gave up 8 bases, with 11 bases separating them. Germline loops: CDR1 LNHDA, CDR2 SQIVND (reference sequence). The CDR3 runs to 12 residues. The CDR3 coding sequence is TGTGCCAGTAGTACCAGGTCCTTCGAAGCTTTCTTT. Amino acid sequence: CASSTRSFEAFF.

This clone showed up just a few times. This chain connects TRBV6-4 to TRBJ2-1; 7 bases map to TRBD2. From germline, CDR1 is MRHNA and CDR2 SNTAGT. Trimming took 2 bases from V and 5 from J; bases not matched to a gene: 6. CDR3 size: 15 residues. The CDR3 DNA sequence: TGTGCCAGCAGTGACGGCTTCGGGACTAACAATGAGCAGTTCTTC. Translated: CASSDGFGTNNEQFF.

The chain carries TRBV2 and TRBJ2-7; D ambiguous. Trimming took 2 bases from V and 2 from J, leaving 10 bases between them. This CDR3 is 14 amino acids long. Germline V gene sequence: CDR1 SNHLY, CDR2 FYNNEI. The CDR3 coding sequence is TGTGCCAGCAGTGAACGTGGGCCTACCTACGAGCAGTACTTC. This gives the protein CASSERGPTYEQYF. The whole variable domain, filled in from reference TRBV2 and TRBJ2-7, reads EPEVTQTPSHQVTQMGQEVILRCVPISNHLYFYWYRQILGQKVEFLVSFYNNEISEKSEIFDDQFSVERPDGSNFTLKIRSTKLEDSAMYFCASSERGPTYEQYFGPGTRLTVT.

The chain uses TRBV7-8 and TRBJ2-3, with TRBD2 matching over 8 bases. The CDR3 sequence is 15 residues long. V lost 0 bases to trimming and J lost 1 base; unmatched junction nucleotides: 0. From germline, CDR1 is SGHVS and CDR2 FQNEAQ. CDR3 loop: CASSLAREGTDTQYF. The DNA for the CDR3 is TGTGCCAGCAGCTTAGCGCGGGAGGGCACAGATACGCAGTATTTT.